Listed here are 32 T cell receptor beta chains from one sample, sequenced in a study of blood T cell repertoires in COVID-19. The table came from immunoSEQ multiplex PCR; TCRdb's copy has only in-frame clones and leaves some out. The sample yields approximately 360,000 clones, nearly 90% seen once. Sequencing used peripheral blood. The receptors were gathered from a man between 18 and 35 years old with active or convalescent COVID-19.

J is TRBJ1-2 and V is TRBV19, with D maybe TRBD1 (6 bases). Germline V gene data show CDR1 as LNHDA and CDR2 as SQIVND (reference sequence). CDR3 length equals 15 residues. V shed 1 base and J shed 6 bases, with 15 bases lying between them. The DNA of the CDR3 is TGTGCCAGTAGTATAGGTCAGGGGCGCAAAGATGGCTACACCTTC. Translating it yields CASSIGQGRKDGYTF.

This clone was recorded a few times. V and J are TRBV2 and TRBJ1-3; D gene unclear. Between the trimmed V and J ends, which lost 8 bases and 0 bases, there was a span of 8 bases. The CDR3 runs 13 residues. Per the germline V gene, CDR1 is SNHLY and CDR2 is FYNNEI. The CDR3 here is CASVQNSGNTIYF. The DNA of the CDR3 is TGTGCCAGCGTCCAGAACTCTGGAAACACCATATATTTT.

The rearrangement uses TRBV15 and TRBJ1-5; D remains unclear. Germline values: CDR1 LNHNV, CDR2 YYDKDF (reference sequence). CDR3 length: 14 amino acids. The germline V and J ends were trimmed by 0 bases and 7 bases, with 10 bases remaining between them. The CDR3 here is CATSREDSRQPQHF. The CDR3 region has the DNA TGTGCCACCAGCAGAGAAGATTCGAGACAGCCCCAGCATTTT.

This chain links TRBV9 with TRBJ2-3, with 9 bases aligning to TRBD2. CDR1 is SGDLS, CDR2 YYNGEE, per germline. The CDR3 spans 14 residues. V lost 4 bases to trimming and J lost 2 bases; unmatched junction nucleotides: 2. CDR3 region: CASSRGGATDTQYF. The CDR3 region has the DNA TGTGCCAGCAGCCGCGGGGGGGCCACAGATACGCAGTATTTT.

The chain joins TRBV5-1 to TRBJ2-1; 10 bases line up with TRBD1. Germline lookup yields CDR1 SGHRS and CDR2 YFSETQ. V was clipped by 6 bases and J by 4 bases; unmatched bases: 7. The CDR3 has 15 residues. CDR3 sequence reads: CASNERDRGYNEQFF. The CDR3 coding sequence is TGCGCCAGCAATGAACGGGACAGGGGATACAATGAGCAGTTCTTC.

V gene TRBV6-6 combines with J gene TRBJ2-1; 12 bases are shared with TRBD2. J gave up 10 bases and V 5 bases, and 6 bases lay outside the gene matches. The CDR3 totals 14 residues. CDR1 and CDR2 (germline): MNHNY, SVGAGI (reference sequence). The CDR3 is CASSRLAGAYEQFF. In DNA form, the CDR3 reads TGTGCCAGCAGTAGACTAGCGGGAGCTTACGAGCAGTTCTTC.

This chain joins TRBV4-2 and TRBJ2-2, with D tentatively TRBD2 (5 bases). Per germline, CDR1 LGHNA and CDR2 YNFKEQ. The V end lost 2 bases, the J end lost 1 base, and 8 bases lay between the germline ends. The CDR3 runs 15 residues. The CDR3 region has the DNA TGTGCCAGCAGCCAACGCGCGGGGAACACCGGGGAGCTGTTTTTT. As protein: CASSQRAGNTGELFF.

The V gene is TRBV27, the J gene TRBJ2-7; 9 positions match TRBD1. From germline, CDR1 is MNHEY and CDR2 SMNVEV (reference sequence). V trimming: 4 bases; J trimming: 1 base; junction bases outside the gene matches: 17. This CDR3 comprises 19 residues. CDR3 nucleotides: TGTGCCAGCAGTTCTAACGGGCCCTTACCGGGACAGGGATCCTACGAGCAGTACTTC. This translates into CASSSNGPLPGQGSYEQYF.

The V and J genes are TRBV6-2 or TRBV6-3 and TRBJ1-6; D is perhaps TRBD1 (5 bases). Trimming took 3 bases from V and 10 from J, leaving 13 bases between them. CDR3 length: 14 residues. Germline values: CDR1 MNHEY, CDR2 SVGEGT. The CDR3 sequence is CASSYQGGESPLHF. The CDR3 DNA sequence: TGTGCCAGCAGTTATCAGGGAGGTGAGTCACCCCTCCACTTT.

The chain joins TRBV7-9 to TRBJ2-2; TRBD1 aligns across 7 bases. The germline V gene has CDR1 SEHNR and CDR2 FQNEAQ (reference sequence). The CDR3 is 17 residues long. The V and J ends lost 7 bases and 5 bases, in that order; junction bases with no gene match: 16. The CDR3 here is CASTHTFLGQSTGELFF. DNA of the CDR3: TGTGCCAGCACCCATACTTTTCTGGGACAGAGTACCGGGGAGCTGTTTTTT. Variable domain in full (rest from reference TRBV7-9 and TRBJ2-2): DTGVSQNPRHKITKRGQNVTFRCDPISEHNRLYWYRQTLGQGPEFLTYFQNEAQLEKSRLLSDRFSAERPKGSFSTLEIQRTEQGDSAMYLCASTHTFLGQSTGELFFGEGSRLTVL.

This clone has more than one count but fewer than ten. In DNA, the CDR3 is TGTGCCAGCAGCCTGTACAGGGGGCCGTGGGACACCGGGGAGCTGTTTTTT. Translated, it gives CASSLYRGPWDTGELFF. The rearrangement uses TRBV11-3 and TRBJ2-2; 9 nucleotides agree with TRBD1. Per the germline V gene, CDR1 is SGHNT and CDR2 is YENEEA. The length of the CDR3 is 17 residues. V shed 5 bases, J shed 3 bases, and the junction held 10 bases outside the gene matches.

The rearrangement uses TRBV6-4 and TRBJ1-1; 11 bases map to TRBD1. With V trimmed by 5 bases and J by 4 bases, 3 bases remained unmatched. The length of the CDR3 is 14 residues. The germline V gene has CDR1 MRHNA and CDR2 SNTAGT. The CDR3 DNA reads TGTGCCAGCAGTCCCGGGACAGGGGGCACTGAAGCTTTCTTT. Its translation: CASSPGTGGTEAFF.

The chain is built from TRBV7-9 and TRBJ2-1; D not resolved. V lost 6 bases and J lost 2, with 17 bases in between. This CDR3 has 16 residues. Germline V lookup: CDR1 SEHNR, CDR2 FQNEAQ (reference sequence). This CDR3 is CASSPQTAGPYNEQFF. The CDR3 DNA reads as TGTGCCAGCAGTCCTCAGACGGCTGGGCCCTACAATGAGCAGTTCTTC.

The J gene is TRBJ1-1, the V gene TRBV18, with a tentative D call TRBD1 (6 bases). CDR1 is KGHSH, CDR2 LQKENI, per germline. The CDR3 is 14 residues long. The ends were cut back, 5 bases at V and 5 bases at J, with 15 bases in the middle. The chain's CDR3 is CASSWDARGTEAFF. CDR3 DNA sequence: TGTGCCAGCTCATGGGATGCAAGGGGGACTGAAGCTTTCTTT. Together with reference TRBV18 and TRBJ1-1, the CDR3 gives the full variable domain: NAGVMQNPRHLVRRRGQEARLRCSPMKGHSHVYWYRQLPEEGLKFMVYLQKENIIDESGMPKERFSAEFPKEGPSILRIQQVVRGDSAAYFCASSWDARGTEAFFGQGTRLTVV.

This sequence joins TRBV9 and TRBJ1-3; the D gene is possibly TRBD1 (5 bases). Germline loops: CDR1 SGDLS, CDR2 YYNGEE. Trimming shortened V by 2 bases and J by 4 bases, and 16 bases separated the two germline ends. The CDR3 runs to 16 residues. In DNA, the CDR3 is TGTGCCAGCAGCGTTAGAACAGGTTTCTCGGGAAACACCATATATTTT. Translation: CASSVRTGFSGNTIYF.

The chain is built from TRBV6-6 and TRBJ2-7, with D maybe TRBD2 (6 bases). CDR1 and CDR2 (germline): MNHNY, SVGAGI (reference sequence). The CDR3 runs to 16 residues. With 2 bases removed from V and 2 bases from J, the gap between germline ends came to 16 bases. CDR3 bases: TGTGCCAGCAGTTACAGGTCATCCGGGGGTGCCTACGAGCAGTACTTC. Translating gives CASSYRSSGGAYEQYF.

The chain carries TRBV24-1 and TRBJ2-7; TRBD1 agrees at 7 bases. In germline, CDR1 is KGHDR, CDR2 SFDVKD. V was clipped by 3 bases and J by 5 bases; unmatched bases: 0. The CDR3 extends over 12 amino acids. CDR3 in amino acids: CATSDDRDEQYF. DNA of the CDR3: TGTGCCACCAGTGATGACAGGGACGAGCAGTACTTC.

This sequence joins TRBV11-2 and TRBJ1-2, with TRBD1 matching 8 bases. V was clipped by 5 bases and J by 8 bases; unmatched bases: 13. Germline-derived CDR1 and CDR2 are SGHAT and FQNNGV. The CDR3 has 15 residues. The CDR3 reads CASSPNRDRLNGYTF. CDR3 bases: TGTGCCAGCAGCCCGAACCGGGACAGGCTCAACGGCTACACCTTC.

This clone has just one count. The chain recombines TRBV5-1 with TRBJ2-3, with 8 bases that match TRBD1. CDR1 is SGHRS, CDR2 YFSETQ, per germline. V lost 2 bases and J lost 5; bases outside the gene matches: 22. The CDR3 extends over 20 amino acids. The CDR3 coding sequence is TGCGCCAGCAGCTTAGTCCCTTTCTTGACAGGGGTTGTTACAGAAGATACGCAGTATTTT. As protein: CASSLVPFLTGVVTEDTQYF.

The rearrangement links TRBV7-9 to TRBJ2-7; D is perhaps TRBD1 (5 bases). The CDR3 sequence is 12 residues long. V lost 7 bases and J lost 2, with 9 bases in between. The germline gives CDR1 SEHNR, CDR2 FQNEAQ (reference sequence). The CDR3, as DNA: TGTGCCAGCACCCCGACAGCCTACGAGCAGTACTTC. Protein: CASTPTAYEQYF.

V is TRBV9 and J is TRBJ2-1; 16 bases line up with TRBD2. The CDR3 has 17 amino acids. Trimming at V came to 4 bases and at J to 8 bases, leaving 9 bases not matched to a gene. The germline gives CDR1 SGDLS, CDR2 YYNGEE. The CDR3 bases are TGTGCCAGCAGCACCCGAGGGACTAGCGGGGGGGCCTATGAGCAGTTCTTC. Translation: CASSTRGTSGGAYEQFF.

The gene calls are TRBV19 and TRBJ1-1; tentative D call: TRBD1 (5 bases). V lost 7 bases, J lost 4 bases, and 10 bases lay in between. The CDR3 consists of 12 residues. Looked up from germline, CDR1 is LNHDA and CDR2 is SQIVND (reference sequence). In DNA form, the CDR3 reads TGTGCCAGTAACCTGGGGGGCACTGAAGCTTTCTTT. Translated, it gives CASNLGGTEAFF. Drawing the rest from reference TRBV19 and TRBJ1-1, the complete variable domain is DGGITQSPKYLFRKEGQNVTLSCEQNLNHDAMYWYRQDPGQGLRLIYYSQIVNDFQKGDIAEGYSVSREKKESFPLTVTSAQKNPTAFYLCASNLGGTEAFFGQGTRLTVV.

Note on this clone: One end of the junction is discordant with germline, which a read error may explain. The chain employs TRBV29-1 and TRBJ2-6, with D perhaps matching TRBD1 (5 bases). The CDR3 runs 12 residues. The germline gives CDR1 SQVTM, CDR2 ANQGSEA. This chain's CDR3 is CSAESGANVLTF. In DNA, the CDR3 is TGCAGCGCTGAGTCTGGGGCCAACGTGCTGACTTTC.

The CDR3 sequence is CASSDEGGGLYNEQFF. CDR3 DNA sequence: TGTGCCAGCAGCGACGAGGGCGGGGGGCTCTACAATGAGCAGTTCTTC. The rearrangement links TRBV9 to TRBJ2-1; 8 nucleotides line up with TRBD2. The germline V gene encodes CDR1 SGDLS and CDR2 YYNGEE. With 3 bases clipped from V and 3 bases from J, the junction kept 8 bases outside the gene matches. This CDR3 is built from 16 residues.

This chain connects TRBV6-5 to TRBJ1-1, with a weak D call TRBD1 (6 bases). The CDR3 length is 16 residues. CDR1 and CDR2 from the germline V gene are MNHEY and SVGAGI. Trimming took 0 bases from V and 11 from J, leaving 22 bases between them. CDR3: CASSYSGAGPSYGAFF. The CDR3 DNA follows: TGTGCCAGCAGTTACTCGGGGGCAGGGCCTTCTTACGGGGCTTTCTTT.

The chain uses TRBV18 and TRBJ2-7, with D perhaps matching TRBD1 (6 bases). The V gene's germline CDR1 is KGHSH and CDR2 LQKENI. Trimming stripped 6 bases from V and 6 bases from J, with 18 bases between. The length of the CDR3 is 14 residues. The CDR3 sequence: CASSMGPGEREQYF. The CDR3, as DNA: TGTGCCAGCTCTATGGGGCCAGGGGAGCGCGAGCAGTACTTC. The entire variable domain, with the rest obtained from reference TRBV18 and TRBJ2-7, is as follows: NAGVMQNPRHLVRRRGQEARLRCSPMKGHSHVYWYRQLPEEGLKFMVYLQKENIIDESGMPKERFSAEFPKEGPSILRIQQVVRGDSAAYFCASSMGPGEREQYFGPGTRLTVT.

The chain carries TRBV5-6 and TRBJ2-2; 8 bases line up with TRBD2. CDR3 length: 15 residues. Trimming removed 3 bases from V and 6 bases from J; junction bases left unmatched: 7. Germline values: CDR1 SGHDT, CDR2 YYEEEE. CDR3 sequence: CASSWVAGRPGELFF. Written as DNA, the CDR3 is TGTGCCAGCAGCTGGGTAGCGGGAAGGCCCGGGGAGCTGTTTTTT.

This clone has just one count. The gene calls are TRBV10-3 and TRBJ1-1; D gene uncertain. Germline CDR1 ENHRY, CDR2 SYGVKD. The V gene lost 2 bases and the J gene lost 1 base, with 8 bases spanning the gap. This CDR3 contains 14 residues. CDR3 in amino acids: CAISERGQNTEAFF. The CDR3 DNA reads as TGTGCCATCAGTGAGCGAGGGCAGAACACTGAAGCTTTCTTT.

The V gene is TRBV5-5, the J gene TRBJ2-7, with a weak D call TRBD1 (5 bases). In germline, CDR1 is SGHKS, CDR2 YYEKEE (reference sequence). Trimming cost V 1 base and J 1 base, with 18 bases left between them. CDR3 length: 17 amino acids. The CDR3 coding sequence is TGTGCCAGCAGCTTGTGGGGTGACAGTACTTTTTCCTACGAGCAGTACTTC. As protein: CASSLWGDSTFSYEQYF.

This chain joins TRBV4-3 and TRBJ2-7; D might be TRBD1 (5 bases). V lost 1 base and J lost 6, with 16 bases in between. Germline CDR1 is LGHNA and CDR2 is YSLEER. The CDR3 runs 15 residues. CDR3 residues: CASSQGLGVYSEQYF. The CDR3 nucleotides read TGCGCCAGCAGCCAAGGTTTAGGGGTTTATTCCGAGCAGTACTTC.

V usage is TRBV28 and J usage is TRBJ1-2; TRBD1 aligns across 9 bases. Per the germline V gene, CDR1 is MDHEN and CDR2 is SYDVKM. This CDR3 has 15 residues. V lost 5 bases, J lost 7 bases, and 11 bases stayed unmatched. The CDR3 loop is CASSITPTGGTGYTF. The CDR3 DNA is TGTGCCAGCAGTATCACCCCCACAGGGGGCACTGGCTACACCTTC.

This clone was detected once. This sequence joins TRBV4-3 and TRBJ1-1; TRBD1 might be the D (6 bases). CDR3 length equals 13 residues. Germline V gene data show CDR1 as LGHNA and CDR2 as YSLEER. The ends were cut back, 2 bases at V and 6 bases at J, with 10 bases in the middle. The CDR3 DNA reads as TGCGCCAGCAGCCAACAGGGGATCTCTGAAGCTTTCTTT. Translating it yields CASSQQGISEAFF.